These 18 T cell receptor beta chains share one sample of origin, sequenced in a study of Ad26.COV2.S vaccination and SARS-CoV-2 variants. Treatment in this sample: approximately 18 received Ad26.COV2.S at low or high dose, single or two shots; about 5 received placebo; per-sample allocation not given. The samples were gathered on day 63 after the first injection of vaccine or placebo. Here immunoSEQ multiplex PCR was the method, and the copy in TCRdb shows in-frame clones only, minus some. The sample contains about 400,000 clones, about 91% of which appear only once. Source: peripheral blood, taken in a trial of Ad26.COV2.S vaccine versus placebo. The source of these receptors is a person aged 18 to 59 who received the Ad26.COV2.S COVID-19 vaccine or a placebo.

This clone was counted a single time. The rearrangement links TRBV3-1 (or the pseudogene TRBV3-2) to TRBJ2-7, with D perhaps TRBD2 (6 bases). Germline V gene data show CDR1 as LGHDT and CDR2 as YNNKEL (reference sequence). The CDR3 spans 16 residues. V shed 7 bases and J shed 2 bases, with 21 bases lying between them. The CDR3 DNA follows: TGTGCCAGCACCTCCCGGGACTCCCTTGGTACCTACGAGCAGTACTTC. It translates to CASTSRDSLGTYEQYF.

The chain links TRBV19 to TRBJ1-1, with no clear D. The CDR3 sequence is 15 residues long. V lost 2 bases to trimming and J lost 0 bases, with 10 bases between them. Per germline, CDR1 LNHDA and CDR2 SQIVND (reference sequence). CDR3 coding DNA: TGTGCCAGTAGTATAAATAACTTCATGAACACTGAAGCTTTCTTT. It codes for CASSINNFMNTEAFF.

The genes are TRBV6-6 and TRBJ2-5; D may be TRBD1 or TRBD2 (6 bases each). The V end was cut by 2 bases, the J end by 2 bases, with 12 bases between. This CDR3 contains 15 residues. Germline assignment: CDR1 MNHNY and CDR2 SVGAGI (reference sequence). This CDR3 reads CASSYGGRSQETQYF. The CDR3, as DNA: TGTGCCAGCAGTTACGGGGGGCGCAGTCAAGAGACCCAGTACTTC.

The chain recombines TRBV21-1 with TRBJ1-1; the table names TRBD1, a call not compared with the DNA. TRBV21-1 corresponds to a pseudogene. The CDR3 is made up of 18 amino acids. The CDR3 coding sequence is TGTGCCAGCAGCAAAAAAGACCCGGGACATCGGGCTGGCACTGAAGCTTTCTTT. Translating gives CASSKKDPGHRAGTEAFF.

The CDR3 loop is CASSWDSSSYEQYF. The CDR3 nucleotides are TGTGCCAGCAGCTGGGACAGTTCGAGCTACGAGCAGTACTTC. The chain uses TRBV5-6 and TRBJ2-7, with 7 bases identical to TRBD1. The CDR3 covers 14 residues. V shed 3 bases, J shed 3 bases, and the junction held 6 bases outside the gene matches. CDR1 SGHDT and CDR2 YYEEEE come from the germline V gene. The whole variable domain, filled in from reference TRBV5-6 and TRBJ2-7, reads DAGVTQSPTHLIKTRGQQVTLRCSPKSGHDTVSWYQQALGQGPQFIFQYYEEEERQRGNFPDRFSGHQFPNYSSELNVNALLLGDSALYLCASSWDSSSYEQYFGPGTRLTVT.

This chain uses TRBV28 with TRBJ1-2; D unresolved. CDR3 length: 12 amino acids. CDR1 MDHEN and CDR2 SYDVKM come from the germline V gene. The V and J ends lost 7 bases and 1 base respectively, with 7 bases between them. The CDR3 is CASMAINYGYTF. The CDR3 DNA is TGTGCCAGCATGGCGATTAACTATGGCTACACCTTC.

The J gene is TRBJ1-2, the V gene TRBV5-1; unclear D gene. The V and J ends lost 3 bases and 4 bases respectively, with 16 bases between them. The germline gives CDR1 SGHRS, CDR2 YFSETQ. The CDR3 runs to 15 residues. CDR3 in DNA: TGCGCCAGCAGCTCCCTGACACTCGGGGTCTATGGCTACACCTTC. The encoded protein is CASSSLTLGVYGYTF.

This chain links TRBV29-1 with TRBJ2-1; the D is unclear. The germline CDR1 and CDR2 sequences are SQVTM and ANQGSEA. Trimming took 7 bases from V and 4 from J, leaving 11 bases between them. This CDR3 has 12 residues. Here the CDR3 reads CSGSTGYNEQFF. The CDR3 region has the DNA TGCAGCGGTAGCACGGGTTACAATGAGCAGTTCTTC.

The chain has TRBV6-5 and TRBJ2-2, with 10 positions matching TRBD1. The V gene's germline CDR1 is MNHEY and CDR2 SVGAGI. V was clipped by 4 bases and J by 5 bases; unmatched bases: 7. CDR3 length: 16 amino acids. CDR3: CASSSPGQGRTGELFF. The DNA of the CDR3 is TGTGCCAGCAGTTCTCCGGGACAGGGGCGAACCGGGGAGCTGTTTTTT.

The V call is TRBV7-9, the J call TRBJ2-7, with 10 positions matching TRBD1. V was clipped by 5 bases and J by 2 bases; unmatched bases: 3. Germline lookup yields CDR1 SEHNR and CDR2 FQNEAQ (reference sequence). This CDR3 spans 14 amino acids. CDR3 coding DNA: TGTGCCAGCAGCAAAGGGACAGGGGCCTACGAGCAGTACTTC. Amino acids: CASSKGTGAYEQYF.

The chain couples TRBV5-5 to TRBJ1-2, with 7 bases identical to TRBD1. The CDR3 runs to 14 residues. V shed 5 bases and J 1 base; nucleotides not matched to a gene: 5. Germline V lookup: CDR1 SGHKS, CDR2 YYEKEE (reference sequence). The CDR3 nucleotides read TGTGCCAGCAGTCAGGGGGGCGGTAACTATGGCTACACCTTC. This sequence encodes CASSQGGGNYGYTF.

Only a few counts were recorded for this clone. The same CDR3 can be traced to other DNA sequences in this sample. The rearrangement links TRBV11-2 to TRBJ1-5; D gene uncertain. Deletions cut 2 bases from V and 0 bases from J, with 8 bases between. Germline V CDR1 and CDR2: SGHAT, FQNNGV. The CDR3 extends over 15 amino acids. Here the CDR3 reads CASSLTGDSNQPQHF. For the CDR3, the DNA is TGTGCCAGCAGCTTAACTGGAGATAGCAATCAGCCCCAGCATTTT.

The rearrangement joins TRBV7-8 to TRBJ2-7, with 7 bases lining up with TRBD1. This CDR3 spans 16 amino acids. V dropped 0 bases and J dropped 3; count of bases not matched to a gene: 8. Germline lookup yields CDR1 SGHVS and CDR2 FQNEAQ. CDR3 protein: CASSLAGWTGNYEQYF. The CDR3 DNA reads TGTGCCAGCAGCTTAGCGGGGTGGACAGGTAACTACGAGCAGTACTTC.

This chain connects TRBV7-9 to TRBJ1-2, with unresolved D. Per germline, CDR1 SEHNR and CDR2 FQNEAQ (reference sequence). V was clipped by 4 bases and J by 5 bases, with 11 bases between them. The CDR3 is made up of 13 amino acids. CDR3 nucleotides: TGTGCCAGCAGCTCAGACTCTGGATATGGCTACACCTTC. It translates to CASSSDSGYGYTF.

This clone was recorded only once. V usage is TRBV18 and J usage is TRBJ2-1, with D possibly matching TRBD2 (6 bases). The CDR3 has 17 amino acids. The ends were cut back, 3 bases at V and 7 bases at J, with 22 bases in the middle. Germline CDR1 KGHSH, CDR2 LQKENI. The CDR3 here is CASSPPLALGGYNEQFF. In nucleotides, the CDR3 is TGTGCCAGCTCACCCCCCTTAGCGCTAGGAGGGTATAATGAGCAGTTCTTC.

This clone appeared a single time. The V gene is TRBV5-1, the J gene TRBJ1-4, with 10 bases that match TRBD1. V lost 8 bases and J lost 6; bases outside the gene matches: 13. The germline CDR1 and CDR2 sequences are SGHRS and YFSETQ. The CDR3 has 16 residues. CDR3 residues: CASRGDRGRADEKLFF. The CDR3 DNA follows: TGCGCCAGTCGGGGGGACAGGGGCCGTGCGGATGAAAAACTGTTTTTT.

The CDR3 nucleotides read TGTGCCAGCTCACCCCGACAGGGGTACGAGACCCAGTACTTC. As protein: CASSPRQGYETQYF. The chain uses TRBV18 and TRBJ2-5, with 8 bases that match TRBD1. Looked up from germline, CDR1 is KGHSH and CDR2 is LQKENI. The CDR3 contains 14 residues. J was trimmed by 5 bases and V by 3 bases; bases with no gene match: 5. The variable domain in full, completed from reference TRBV18 and TRBJ2-5, reads NAGVMQNPRHLVRRRGQEARLRCSPMKGHSHVYWYRQLPEEGLKFMVYLQKENIIDESGMPKERFSAEFPKEGPSILRIQQVVRGDSAAYFCASSPRQGYETQYFGPGTRLLVL.

The chain uses TRBV28 and TRBJ1-5, with a weak D call TRBD1 (5 bases). Trimming left V 2 bases short and J 1 base short, with 12 bases between. In germline, CDR1 is MDHEN, CDR2 SYDVKM. The CDR3 covers 16 residues. CDR3: CASSLVQGTSNQPQHF. CDR3 coding DNA: TGTGCCAGCAGTTTAGTCCAGGGTACCAGCAATCAGCCCCAGCATTTT.